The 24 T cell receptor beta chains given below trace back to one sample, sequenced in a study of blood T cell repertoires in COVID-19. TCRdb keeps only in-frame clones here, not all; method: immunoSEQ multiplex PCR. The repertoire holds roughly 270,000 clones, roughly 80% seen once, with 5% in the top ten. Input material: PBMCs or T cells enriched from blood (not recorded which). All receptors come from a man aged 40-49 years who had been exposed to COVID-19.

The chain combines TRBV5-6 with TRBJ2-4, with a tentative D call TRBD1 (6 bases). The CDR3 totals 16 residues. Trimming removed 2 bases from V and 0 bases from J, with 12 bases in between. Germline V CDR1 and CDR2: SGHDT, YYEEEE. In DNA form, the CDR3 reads TGTGCCAGCAGCTTTAGGACAGAGGTAGCCAAAAACATTCAGTACTTC. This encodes CASSFRTEVAKNIQYF.

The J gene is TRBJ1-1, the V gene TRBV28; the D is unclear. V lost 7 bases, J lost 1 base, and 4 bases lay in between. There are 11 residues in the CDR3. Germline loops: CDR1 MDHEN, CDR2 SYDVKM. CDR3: CASIENTEAFF. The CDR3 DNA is TGTGCCAGCATAGAGAACACTGAAGCTTTCTTT.

CDR3 coding DNA: TGTGCCAGCAGCCAAGACAGGGTGTCTACTGTAACTTTCTTT. As protein: CASSQDRVSTVTFF. The chain combines TRBV7-6 with TRBJ1-1, with TRBD1 matching over 7 bases. V lost 5 bases to trimming and J lost 12 bases; unmatched junction nucleotides: 15. In germline, CDR1 is SGHVS, CDR2 FNYEAQ. The length of the CDR3 is 14 residues.

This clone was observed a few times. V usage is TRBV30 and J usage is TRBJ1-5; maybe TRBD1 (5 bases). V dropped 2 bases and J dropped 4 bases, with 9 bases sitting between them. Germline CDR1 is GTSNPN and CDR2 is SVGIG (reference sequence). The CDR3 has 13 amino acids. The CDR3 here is CAWSKGRNQPQHF. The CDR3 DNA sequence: TGTGCCTGGAGTAAGGGGAGGAATCAGCCCCAGCATTTT.

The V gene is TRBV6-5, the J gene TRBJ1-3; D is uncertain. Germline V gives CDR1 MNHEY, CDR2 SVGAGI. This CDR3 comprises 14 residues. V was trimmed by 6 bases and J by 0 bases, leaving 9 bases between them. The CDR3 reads CASRPESSGNTIYF. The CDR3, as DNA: TGTGCCAGCAGGCCCGAGAGCTCTGGAAACACCATATATTTT.

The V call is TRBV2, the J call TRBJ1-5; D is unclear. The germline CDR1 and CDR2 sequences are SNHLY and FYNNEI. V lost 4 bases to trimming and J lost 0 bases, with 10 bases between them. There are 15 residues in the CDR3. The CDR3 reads CASSGRGGSNQPQHF. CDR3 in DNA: TGTGCCAGCAGTGGCCGTGGCGGTAGCAATCAGCCCCAGCATTTT.

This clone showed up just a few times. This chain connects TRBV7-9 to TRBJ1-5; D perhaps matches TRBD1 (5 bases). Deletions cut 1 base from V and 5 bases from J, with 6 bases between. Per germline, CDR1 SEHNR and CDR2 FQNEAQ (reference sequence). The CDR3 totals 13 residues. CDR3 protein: CASSLGRDQPQHF. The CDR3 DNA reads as TGTGCCAGCAGCTTAGGCAGGGATCAGCCCCAGCATTTT.

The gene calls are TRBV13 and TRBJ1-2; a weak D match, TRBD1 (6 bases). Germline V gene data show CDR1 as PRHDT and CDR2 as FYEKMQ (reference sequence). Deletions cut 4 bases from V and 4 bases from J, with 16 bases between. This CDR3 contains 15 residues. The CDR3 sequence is CASSSPGQRLYGYTF. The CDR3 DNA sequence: TGTGCCAGCAGCTCCCCGGGACAACGACTCTATGGCTACACCTTC. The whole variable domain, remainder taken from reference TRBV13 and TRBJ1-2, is AAGVIQSPRHLIKEKRETATLKCYPIPRHDTVYWYQQGPGQDPQFLISFYEKMQSDKGSIPDRFSAQQFSDYHSELNMSSLELGDSALYFCASSSPGQRLYGYTFGSGTRLTVV.

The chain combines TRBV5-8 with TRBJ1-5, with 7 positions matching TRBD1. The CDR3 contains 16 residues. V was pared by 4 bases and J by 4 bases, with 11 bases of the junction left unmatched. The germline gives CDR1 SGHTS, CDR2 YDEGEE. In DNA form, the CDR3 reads TGTGCCAGCAGCCGAACTTTACAGGGGTGGAATCAGCCCCAGCATTTT. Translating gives CASSRTLQGWNQPQHF. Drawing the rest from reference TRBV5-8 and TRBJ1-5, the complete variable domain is EAGVTQSPTHLIKTRGQQATLRCSPISGHTSVYWYQQALGLGLQFLLWYDEGEERNRGNFPPRFSGRQFPNYSSELNVNALELEDSALYLCASSRTLQGWNQPQHFGDGTRLSIL.

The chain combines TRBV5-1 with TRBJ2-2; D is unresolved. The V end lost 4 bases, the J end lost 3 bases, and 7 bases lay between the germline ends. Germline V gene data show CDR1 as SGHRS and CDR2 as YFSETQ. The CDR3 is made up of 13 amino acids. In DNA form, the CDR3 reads TGCGCCAGCAGCACTGGTGACACCGGGGAGCTGTTTTTT. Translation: CASSTGDTGELFF. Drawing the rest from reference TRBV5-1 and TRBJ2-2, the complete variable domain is KAGVTQTPRYLIKTRGQQVTLSCSPISGHRSVSWYQQTPGQGLQFLFEYFSETQRNKGNFPGRFSGRQFSNSRSEMNVSTLELGDSALYLCASSTGDTGELFFGEGSRLTVL.

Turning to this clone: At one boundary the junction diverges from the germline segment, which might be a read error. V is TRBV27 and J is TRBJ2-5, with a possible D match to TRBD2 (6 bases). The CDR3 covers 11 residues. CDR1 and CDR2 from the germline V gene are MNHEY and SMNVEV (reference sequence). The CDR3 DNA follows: TGTGCCAGCATTTCCCGGCCGGGAGCAAACTTC. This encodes CASISRPGANF.

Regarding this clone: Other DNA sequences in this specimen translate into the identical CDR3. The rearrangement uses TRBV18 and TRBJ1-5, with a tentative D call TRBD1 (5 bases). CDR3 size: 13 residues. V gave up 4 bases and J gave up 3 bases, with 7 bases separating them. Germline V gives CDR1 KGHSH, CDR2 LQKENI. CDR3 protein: CASSQGSNQPQHF. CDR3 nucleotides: TGTGCCAGCTCACAGGGGTCCAATCAGCCCCAGCATTTT.

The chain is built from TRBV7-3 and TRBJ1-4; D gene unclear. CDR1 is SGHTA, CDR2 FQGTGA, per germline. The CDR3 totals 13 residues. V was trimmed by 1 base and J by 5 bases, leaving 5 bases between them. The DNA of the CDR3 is TGTGCCAGCAGCTTAAATGGCAATGAAAAACTGTTTTTT. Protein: CASSLNGNEKLFF.

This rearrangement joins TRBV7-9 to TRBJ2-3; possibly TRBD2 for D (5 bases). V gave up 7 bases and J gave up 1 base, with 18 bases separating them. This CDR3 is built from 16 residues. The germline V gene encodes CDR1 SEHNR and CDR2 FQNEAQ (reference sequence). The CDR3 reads CASTRWSGRRTDTQYF. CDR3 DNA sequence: TGTGCCAGCACCAGGTGGAGTGGGAGACGCACAGATACGCAGTATTTT.

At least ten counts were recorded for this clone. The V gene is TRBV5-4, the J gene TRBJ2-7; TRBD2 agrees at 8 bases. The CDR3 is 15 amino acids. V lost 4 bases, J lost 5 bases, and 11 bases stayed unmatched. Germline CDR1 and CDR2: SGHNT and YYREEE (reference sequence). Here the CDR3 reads CASSPVSGGVNEQYF. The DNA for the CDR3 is TGTGCCAGCAGCCCGGTGTCGGGAGGGGTGAACGAGCAGTACTTC.

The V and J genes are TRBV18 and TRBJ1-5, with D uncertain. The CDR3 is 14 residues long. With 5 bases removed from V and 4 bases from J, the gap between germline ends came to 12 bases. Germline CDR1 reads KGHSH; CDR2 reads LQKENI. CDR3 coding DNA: TGTGCCAGCTCATACCGGGAGGGTAATCAGCCCCAGCATTTT. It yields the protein CASSYREGNQPQHF.

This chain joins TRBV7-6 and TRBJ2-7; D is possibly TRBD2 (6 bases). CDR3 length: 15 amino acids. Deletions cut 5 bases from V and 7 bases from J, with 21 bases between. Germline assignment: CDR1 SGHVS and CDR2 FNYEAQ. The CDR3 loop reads CASSRGNTGLSEQYF. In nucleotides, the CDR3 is TGTGCCAGCAGCCGCGGGAACACCGGGTTGTCAGAGCAGTACTTC.

DNA of the CDR3: TGTGCCAGCAGTTTTCAACCTACTCATGAAGCTTTCTTT. It yields the protein CASSFQPTHEAFF. The V gene is TRBV6-5, the J gene TRBJ1-1; D is undetermined. The V gene lost 4 bases and the J gene lost 7 bases, with 13 bases spanning the gap. The CDR3 runs to 13 residues. Germline loops: CDR1 MNHEY, CDR2 SVGAGI.

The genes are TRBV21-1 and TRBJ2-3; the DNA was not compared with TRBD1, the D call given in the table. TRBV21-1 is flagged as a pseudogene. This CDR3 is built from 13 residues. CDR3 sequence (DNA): TGTGCCCCCAGGGCTCACCACACAGATACGCAGTATTTT. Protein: CAPRAHHTDTQYF.

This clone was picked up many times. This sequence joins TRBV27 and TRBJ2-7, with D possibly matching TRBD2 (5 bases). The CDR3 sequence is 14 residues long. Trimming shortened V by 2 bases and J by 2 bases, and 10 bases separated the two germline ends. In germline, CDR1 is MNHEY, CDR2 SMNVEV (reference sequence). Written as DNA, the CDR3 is TGTGCCAGCAGTTTAAAAGCGCGGGCCTACGAGCAGTACTTC. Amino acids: CASSLKARAYEQYF.

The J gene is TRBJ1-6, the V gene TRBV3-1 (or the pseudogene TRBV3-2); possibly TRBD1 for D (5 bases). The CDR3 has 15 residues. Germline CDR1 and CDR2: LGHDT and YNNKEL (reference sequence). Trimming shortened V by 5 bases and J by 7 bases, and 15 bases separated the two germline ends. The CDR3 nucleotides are TGTGCCAGCAGCGGGGACGGGAGGGGAAATTCACCCCTCCACTTT. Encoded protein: CASSGDGRGNSPLHF.

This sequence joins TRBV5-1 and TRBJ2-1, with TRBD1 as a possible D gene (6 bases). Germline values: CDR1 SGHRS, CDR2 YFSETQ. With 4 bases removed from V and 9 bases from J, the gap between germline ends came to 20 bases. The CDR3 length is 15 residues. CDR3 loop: CASSPKVGTSSEQFF. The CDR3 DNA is TGCGCCAGCAGCCCCAAGGTGGGGACATCCAGTGAGCAGTTCTTC.

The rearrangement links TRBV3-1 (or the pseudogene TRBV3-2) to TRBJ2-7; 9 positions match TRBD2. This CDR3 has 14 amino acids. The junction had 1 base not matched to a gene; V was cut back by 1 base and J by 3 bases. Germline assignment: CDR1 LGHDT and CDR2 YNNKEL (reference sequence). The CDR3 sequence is CASSQASGDYEQYF. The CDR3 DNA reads TGTGCCAGCAGCCAAGCTAGCGGGGACTACGAGCAGTACTTC.

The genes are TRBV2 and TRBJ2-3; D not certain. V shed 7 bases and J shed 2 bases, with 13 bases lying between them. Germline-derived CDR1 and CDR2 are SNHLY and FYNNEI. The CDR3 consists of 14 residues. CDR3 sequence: CASKPRFLTDTQYF. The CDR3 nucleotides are TGTGCCAGCAAGCCGCGGTTCCTCACAGATACGCAGTATTTT.